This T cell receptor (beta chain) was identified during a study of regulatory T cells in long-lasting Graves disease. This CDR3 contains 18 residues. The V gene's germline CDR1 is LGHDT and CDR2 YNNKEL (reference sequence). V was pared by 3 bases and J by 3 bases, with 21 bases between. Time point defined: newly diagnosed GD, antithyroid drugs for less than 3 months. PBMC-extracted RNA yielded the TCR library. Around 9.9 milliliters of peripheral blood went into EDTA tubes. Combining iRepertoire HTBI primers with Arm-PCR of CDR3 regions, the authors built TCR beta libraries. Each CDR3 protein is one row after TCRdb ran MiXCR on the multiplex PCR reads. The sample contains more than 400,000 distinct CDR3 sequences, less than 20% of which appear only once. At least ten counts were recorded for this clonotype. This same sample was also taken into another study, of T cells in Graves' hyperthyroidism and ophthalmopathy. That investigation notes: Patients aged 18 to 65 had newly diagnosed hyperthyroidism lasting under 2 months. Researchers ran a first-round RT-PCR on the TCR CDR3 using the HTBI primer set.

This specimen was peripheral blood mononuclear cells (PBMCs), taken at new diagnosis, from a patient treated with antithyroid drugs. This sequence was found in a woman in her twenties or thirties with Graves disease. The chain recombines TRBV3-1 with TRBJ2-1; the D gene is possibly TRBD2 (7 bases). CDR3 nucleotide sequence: TGTGCCAGCAGCCAGGGACGGGGGGCTACTGTTTACTACAATGAGCAGTTCTTC. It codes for CASSQGRGATVYYNEQFF.